This TCR beta chain was found in a study of shared clonotypes between healthy human individuals. Looking at the study overall: The cohort had two women and a few men, ages 18 to 49.

Some clones are missing from TCRdb's copy, which holds only in-frame ones; the method was immunoSEQ multiplex PCR. The sample lists 170,000 or so clones, around 63% occurring once. Partitioning of CD4+ cells yielded a CD45RA+ naive subset and a CD45RA-negative memory subset. This clone has only a few counts. Its antigen is not identified. Whole-study findings and limits: The researchers took only blood, and tissue repertoires probably look different.

V lost 5 bases, J lost 6 bases, and 14 bases lay in between. The CDR3 totals 14 residues. The germline gives CDR1 MNHNS, CDR2 SASEGT. The source material was memory CD4+ T cells sorted from blood. The subset is: CD45RA-negative fraction. The chain has TRBV6-1 and TRBJ2-1, with D possibly TRBD1 on 5 matching bases. The source of this sequence is a man under 40 in good health. The CDR3 region has the DNA TGTGCCAGCAGTCAGATCATTAGGGGCAATGAGCAGTTCTTC. Protein sequence: CASSQIIRGNEQFF.